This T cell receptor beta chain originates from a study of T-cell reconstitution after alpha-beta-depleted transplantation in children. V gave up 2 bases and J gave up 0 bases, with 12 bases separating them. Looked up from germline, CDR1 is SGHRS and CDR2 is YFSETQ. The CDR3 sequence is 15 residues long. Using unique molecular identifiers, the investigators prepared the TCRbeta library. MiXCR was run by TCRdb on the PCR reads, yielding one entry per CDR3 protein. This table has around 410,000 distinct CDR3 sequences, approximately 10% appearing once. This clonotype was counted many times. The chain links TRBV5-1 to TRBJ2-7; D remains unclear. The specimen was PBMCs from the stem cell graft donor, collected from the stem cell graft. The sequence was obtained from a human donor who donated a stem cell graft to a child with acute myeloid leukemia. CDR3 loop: CASSLLAGFSYEQYF. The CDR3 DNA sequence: TGCGCCAGCAGCTTATTGGCAGGTTTCTCCTACGAGCAGTACTTC.